The 32 T cell receptor beta chains reported below all come from one sample, sequenced in a study of blood T cell repertoires in COVID-19. TCRdb's table, derived via immunoSEQ multiplex PCR, lists solely in-frame clones and lacks some. Seen here are about 98,000 clones, under 85% observed once, and the top ten hold approximately 25%. Sample: peripheral blood. These receptors all stem from a man between 65 and 80 years old with acute or convalescent COVID-19.

This rearrangement joins TRBV4-1 to TRBJ2-7, with 7 bases matching TRBD1. CDR1 and CDR2 from the germline V gene are MGHRA and YSYEKL. This CDR3 has 13 residues. V lost 4 bases and J lost 4; bases outside the gene matches: 4. The CDR3 DNA is TGCGCCAGCAGCCGGGACAGCCCATACGAGCAGTACTTC. The encoded protein is CASSRDSPYEQYF.

The chain has TRBV15 and TRBJ2-5, with D possibly being TRBD1 (5 bases). CDR1 and CDR2 (germline): LNHNV, YYDKDF (reference sequence). This CDR3 has 14 amino acids. V was pared by 8 bases and J by 5 bases, with 18 bases between. The CDR3 region is CATLGVGAGETQYF. The CDR3 coding sequence is TGTGCCACCCTGGGTGTAGGGGCCGGGGAGACCCAGTACTTC.

The CDR3 nucleotides are TGCGCCAGCAGTGCTCCGGGGTACCAAGAGACCCAGTACTTC. The encoded protein is CASSAPGYQETQYF. The gene calls are TRBV10-2 and TRBJ2-5, with a possible D match to TRBD2 (5 bases). V lost 4 bases, J lost 0 bases, and 9 bases lay in between. This CDR3 is 14 amino acids long. Germline lookup yields CDR1 WSHSY and CDR2 SAAADI.

This clone came up a few times. The chain couples TRBV6-1 to TRBJ1-1; 8 bases fit TRBD1. The junction had 6 bases not matched to a gene; V was cut back by 5 bases and J by 1 base. This CDR3 region has 15 residues. The germline V gene encodes CDR1 MNHNS and CDR2 SASEGT. This CDR3 reads CASSPPGTGNTEAFF. The CDR3 DNA reads as TGTGCCAGCAGTCCGCCCGGGACAGGGAACACTGAAGCTTTCTTT.

This chain connects TRBV5-4 to TRBJ1-1; D gene unclear. Between the trimmed V and J ends, which lost 2 bases and 7 bases, there was a span of 6 bases. The CDR3 is 11 amino acids. From germline, CDR1 is SGHNT and CDR2 YYREEE (reference sequence). For the CDR3, the DNA is TGTGCCAGCAGCTTCCGAGATGAAGCTTTCTTT. It encodes CASSFRDEAFF.

This chain connects TRBV19 to TRBJ2-7, with 12 bases matching TRBD1. CDR3 length equals 17 residues. The J segment lost 0 bases and the V segment lost 4 bases, leaving 7 bases of the junction unmatched. Germline V CDR1 and CDR2: LNHDA, SQIVND (reference sequence). Here the CDR3 DNA reads TGTGCCAGTAGTACTTCCCGGGACAGGGGGCCCTCCTACGAGCAGTACTTC. Encoded protein: CASSTSRDRGPSYEQYF. Full variable domain (rest looked up from reference TRBV19 and TRBJ2-7): DGGITQSPKYLFRKEGQNVTLSCEQNLNHDAMYWYRQDPGQGLRLIYYSQIVNDFQKGDIAEGYSVSREKKESFPLTVTSAQKNPTAFYLCASSTSRDRGPSYEQYFGPGTRLTVT.

The chain has TRBV28 and TRBJ1-6; 8 bases match TRBD1. This CDR3 spans 14 amino acids. Looked up from germline, CDR1 is MDHEN and CDR2 is SYDVKM. J lost 8 bases, V lost 2 bases, and 2 bases had no gene match. The CDR3 here is CASSLRTGYSPLHF. The CDR3 DNA reads as TGTGCCAGCAGTTTACGGACAGGGTATTCACCCCTCCACTTT. Combining the CDR3 with reference TRBV28 and TRBJ1-6 gives the whole variable domain DVKVTQSSRYLVKRTGEKVFLECVQDMDHENMFWYRQDPGLGLRLIYFSYDVKMKEKGDIPEGYSVSREKKERFSLILESASTNQTSMYLCASSLRTGYSPLHFGNGTRLTVT.

The chain combines TRBV28 with TRBJ2-7; TRBD2 matches at 9 bases. V dropped 1 base and J dropped 7; count of bases not matched to a gene: 5. Looked up from germline, CDR1 is MDHEN and CDR2 is SYDVKM. This CDR3 is 14 amino acids long. The CDR3 is CASSLSAGGREQYF. The CDR3, as DNA: TGTGCCAGCAGTTTATCTGCGGGAGGGAGAGAGCAGTACTTC.

The gene calls are TRBV10-1 and TRBJ2-3; a possible D gene is TRBD2 (7 bases). Looked up from germline, CDR1 is WNHNN and CDR2 is SYGVQD (reference sequence). This CDR3 region has 15 residues. Trimming removed 8 bases from V and 0 bases from J, with 15 bases in between. The DNA of the CDR3 is TGCGCCAGCGGGGGGGCTAGCGAGAGCACAGATACGCAGTATTTT. Translation: CASGGASESTDTQYF.

The CDR3 region has the DNA TGTGCCAGCACCCCCGCCGGGGGAGCTAACTATGGCTACACCTTC. It codes for CASTPAGGANYGYTF. The chain employs TRBV6-6 and TRBJ1-2; D is possibly TRBD1 (5 bases). The germline V gene has CDR1 MNHNY and CDR2 SVGAGI (reference sequence). This CDR3 is 15 amino acids long. Trimming removed 7 bases at V and 0 bases at J, with 15 bases between.

J is TRBJ1-5 and V is TRBV11-2, with D tentatively TRBD1 (5 bases). Trimming left V 5 bases short and J 4 bases short, with 15 bases between. The CDR3 has 15 amino acids. Germline CDR1 is SGHAT and CDR2 is FQNNGV. CDR3 in DNA: TGTGCCAGCAGCGTCTCAGGGATGGGGAATCAGCCCCAGCATTTT. Translation: CASSVSGMGNQPQHF.

By its share, this clone is medium-sized. V usage is TRBV28 and J usage is TRBJ2-2; the D gene is possibly TRBD2 (7 bases). The CDR3 is 14 residues long. V lost 3 bases and J lost 4, with 9 bases in between. Germline V lookup: CDR1 MDHEN, CDR2 SYDVKM. The CDR3 nucleotides are TGTGCCAGCAGTTTGGGAGGGGGCACCGGGGAGCTGTTTTTT. It yields the protein CASSLGGGTGELFF.

The table lists this clone with many counts. The V gene is TRBV29-1, the J gene TRBJ1-1; the D gene is possibly TRBD1 (5 bases). The CDR3 is 13 residues long. CDR1 and CDR2 from the germline V gene are SQVTM and ANQGSEA. V was clipped by 4 bases and J by 8 bases, with 17 bases between them. The CDR3 here is CSVGLNQGAEAFF. The CDR3 DNA reads TGCAGCGTTGGGCTTAATCAGGGCGCCGAAGCTTTCTTT.

This chain uses TRBV18 with TRBJ1-4, with TRBD1 identical over 9 bases. The trim removed 8 bases at V and 8 bases at J, leaving 9 bases unmatched. This CDR3 region has 14 residues. CDR1 is KGHSH, CDR2 LQKENI, per germline. The CDR3 here is CASQGTGQGEKLFF. The CDR3 DNA is TGTGCCAGCCAAGGGACAGGGCAAGGAGAAAAACTGTTTTTT.

This clone showed up just a few times. The CDR3 nucleotides are TGTGCCAGCTCACCCGTCAGGTTGGGCAATCAGCCCCAGCATTTT. Translation gives CASSPVRLGNQPQHF. The rearrangement joins TRBV18 to TRBJ1-5, with unresolved D. The CDR3 covers 15 residues. The germline gives CDR1 KGHSH, CDR2 LQKENI. Trimming shortened V by 3 bases and J by 2 bases, and 11 bases separated the two germline ends.

This chain joins TRBV18 and TRBJ1-2; 7 nucleotides line up with TRBD1. CDR1 is KGHSH and CDR2 is LQKENI in the germline V gene. V shed 6 bases and J 2 bases; nucleotides not matched to a gene: 6. This CDR3 is 14 amino acids long. CDR3 region: CASSAGGRNYGYTF. The CDR3 DNA reads TGTGCCAGCTCCGCAGGGGGACGAAACTATGGCTACACCTTC. The full variable domain, rest sourced from reference TRBV18 and TRBJ1-2, is NAGVMQNPRHLVRRRGQEARLRCSPMKGHSHVYWYRQLPEEGLKFMVYLQKENIIDESGMPKERFSAEFPKEGPSILRIQQVVRGDSAAYFCASSAGGRNYGYTFGSGTRLTVV.

The chain employs TRBV4-2 and TRBJ2-5, with 10 bases that match TRBD2. The CDR3 totals 17 residues. The ends lost 3 bases at V and 3 bases at J; junction bases unmatched: 10. In germline, CDR1 is LGHNA, CDR2 YNFKEQ. CDR3 region: CASSHVSGSGGEETQYF. For the CDR3, the DNA is TGTGCCAGCAGCCATGTAAGCGGGAGCGGGGGGGAAGAGACCCAGTACTTC.

The V call is TRBV30, the J call TRBJ2-4, with 10 bases identical to TRBD2. This CDR3 has 17 residues. V lost 1 base, J lost 7 bases, and 13 bases stayed unmatched. Germline V gives CDR1 GTSNPN, CDR2 SVGIG (reference sequence). CDR3 amino acids: CAWSARGLAGVGNIQYF. CDR3 coding DNA: TGTGCCTGGAGTGCCCGAGGGCTAGCGGGAGTCGGTAACATTCAGTACTTC.

The gene calls are TRBV9 and TRBJ2-3, with D hard to call. From germline, CDR1 is SGDLS and CDR2 YYNGEE. The CDR3 sequence is 16 residues long. Trimming pared 1 base from V and 4 bases from J, leaving 16 bases between. The CDR3 DNA sequence: TGTGCCAGCAGCGTATTTGATGGGCCGCCCCCAGATACGCAGTATTTT. This encodes CASSVFDGPPPDTQYF.

This chain connects TRBV3-1 (or the pseudogene TRBV3-2) to TRBJ1-3, with D uncertain. Trimming removed 6 bases from V and 3 bases from J, with 15 bases in between. CDR3 length: 15 amino acids. Germline V gene data show CDR1 as LGHDT and CDR2 as YNNKEL (reference sequence). Here the CDR3 reads CASSLLGVGGNTIYF. The DNA for the CDR3 is TGTGCCAGCAGTCTCCTCGGGGTTGGTGGAAACACCATATATTTT.

This clone was detected only a few times. V and J are TRBV3-1 (or the pseudogene TRBV3-2) and TRBJ1-5; TRBD1 is a possible D gene (6 bases). Germline V gives CDR1 LGHDT, CDR2 YNNKEL (reference sequence). The CDR3 is 13 residues long. V was pared by 11 bases and J by 0 bases, with 11 bases between. This chain's CDR3 is CASGGSSNQPQHF. The CDR3 bases are TGTGCCTCGGGGGGCAGTAGCAATCAGCCCCAGCATTTT.

The rearrangement links TRBV6-7 to TRBJ2-1; 8 positions match TRBD1. TRBV6-7 is an ORF for which the function is uncertain. With V trimmed by 2 bases and J by 4 bases, 10 bases remained unmatched. CDR3 length: 17 amino acids. The chain's CDR3 is CASSYRTGTRAYNEQFF. For the CDR3, the DNA is TGTGCCAGCAGTTACCGGACAGGGACGAGGGCTTACAATGAGCAGTTCTTC.

V usage is TRBV4-2 and J usage is TRBJ2-1, with 9 nucleotides matching TRBD2. Germline CDR1 and CDR2: LGHNA and YNFKEQ. Trimming took 3 bases from V and 7 from J; bases not matched to a gene: 16. This CDR3 is built from 18 residues. CDR3 in DNA: TGTGCCAGCAGCCAGGCTCATATTTTAGCGGGAGTCTTGAATGAGCAGTTCTTC. Residues: CASSQAHILAGVLNEQFF.

The V call is TRBV5-4, the J call TRBJ2-1, with D possibly TRBD2 on 7 matching bases. Trimming removed 0 bases at V and 7 bases at J, with 14 bases between. Per the germline V gene, CDR1 is SGHNT and CDR2 is YYREEE (reference sequence). The CDR3 runs to 15 residues. The CDR3 region has the DNA TGTGCCAGCAGCTTGGGCCGCGGGGGCAGGAATGAGCAGTTCTTC. This translates into CASSLGRGGRNEQFF.

This clone was found once. The V call is TRBV28, the J call TRBJ1-5; 10 nucleotides agree with TRBD1. Germline-derived CDR1 and CDR2 are MDHEN and SYDVKM. The V and J ends lost 8 bases and 3 bases, in that order; junction bases with no gene match: 1. The length of the CDR3 is 13 residues. CDR3 amino acids: CASDRGLNQPQHF. The CDR3 DNA reads TGTGCCAGCGACAGGGGGCTCAATCAGCCCCAGCATTTT.

CDR3 residues: CASSSGQTNTEAFF. CDR3 in DNA: TGTGCCAGCAGTTCGGGACAGACGAACACTGAAGCTTTCTTT. V usage is TRBV27 and J usage is TRBJ1-1, with 7 bases aligning to TRBD1. This CDR3 has 14 amino acids. The V gene's germline CDR1 is MNHEY and CDR2 SMNVEV (reference sequence). V lost 4 bases and J lost 1; bases outside the gene matches: 3.

The rearrangement links TRBV6-6 to TRBJ1-2; 7 positions agree with TRBD1. This CDR3 region has 12 residues. The ends lost 5 bases at V and 6 bases at J; junction bases unmatched: 3. Germline V gene lookup returns CDR1 MNHNY and CDR2 SVGAGI (reference sequence). CDR3 loop: CASSRQGDGYTF. The CDR3 region has the DNA TGTGCCAGCAGTCGACAGGGCGATGGCTACACCTTC.

The CDR3 sequence is CATARLPGGDYEQYF. CDR3 nucleotide sequence: TGTGCCACCGCGAGACTGCCAGGGGGAGACTACGAGCAGTACTTC. The chain combines TRBV4-2 with TRBJ2-7, with TRBD1 matching over 7 bases. Germline CDR1 reads LGHNA; CDR2 reads YNFKEQ. The V segment lost 10 bases and the J segment 3 bases; nucleotides outside the gene matches: 15. The CDR3 is 15 residues long.

The chain uses TRBV28 and TRBJ1-2, with no clear D. The V gene's germline CDR1 is MDHEN and CDR2 SYDVKM. The germline V and J ends were trimmed by 5 bases and 4 bases, with 11 bases remaining between them. The CDR3 contains 13 residues. CDR3: CASSPRASYGYTF. The CDR3 nucleotides read TGTGCCAGCAGTCCTCGCGCCTCCTATGGCTACACCTTC.

This rearrangement joins TRBV18 to TRBJ1-3; D ambiguous. Trimming cost V 4 bases and J 0 bases, with 4 bases left between them. The germline gives CDR1 KGHSH, CDR2 LQKENI. The CDR3 spans 13 residues. CDR3 residues: CASSLNSGNTIYF. The CDR3 DNA reads TGTGCCAGCTCACTTAACTCTGGAAACACCATATATTTT.

The gene calls are TRBV6-5 and TRBJ2-1, with 8 bases lining up with TRBD2. The CDR3 is made up of 14 amino acids. J was trimmed by 4 bases and V by 6 bases; bases with no gene match: 5. Per the germline V gene, CDR1 is MNHEY and CDR2 is SVGAGI. CDR3 bases: TGTGCCAGCAGGAAGGGACTAGATTACAATGAGCAGTTCTTC. Translated, it gives CASRKGLDYNEQFF.

The V call is TRBV6-5, the J call TRBJ1-2, with 7 bases lining up with TRBD1. The CDR3 is 14 amino acids. The V gene's germline CDR1 is MNHEY and CDR2 SVGAGI. Losses at the gene ends were 3 bases for V and 3 bases for J; bases not matched to a gene: 4. CDR3 bases: TGTGCCAGCAGTTATTCCGGGACAGACTATGGCTACACCTTC. Encoded protein: CASSYSGTDYGYTF.